The clone carrying this T cell receptor beta chain was counted only a few times. TCRdb itself ran the 5' RACE reads through MiXCR, one entry per CDR3 protein. The sample contains tens of thousands of distinct CDR3 sequences, roughly 12% of which appear only once. This record belongs to a study of early T cells in non-severe SARS-CoV-2 infection. This receptor was obtained from an adult who was a healthcare worker with PCR-confirmed SARS-CoV-2 infection or an uninfected control (not recorded which). The donor label of this sample is uncertain. The material was whole blood, obtained at baseline.

Here the CDR3 reads CASSKIAGVQETQYF. DNA of the CDR3: TGTGCCAGCAGTAAGATAGCGGGAGTACAAGAGACCCAGTACTTC. This chain connects TRBV2 to TRBJ2-5; 9 bases match TRBD2. The germline V gene encodes CDR1 SNHLY and CDR2 FYNNEI. The J segment lost 2 bases and the V segment lost 5 bases, leaving 6 bases of the junction unmatched. The CDR3 has 15 residues.